The clone carrying this T cell receptor (beta chain) is a singleton in its sample. The source of the sample is a study of spatial heterogeneity in lung cancer. The time point: sample taken at primary tumor resection. In each case, whole RNA from tumor, nontumor lung or frozen PBMC was sequenced unsorted. The donor population consisted of approximately 70 patients with untreated, early-stage non-small cell lung cancer. In the library, each TCR cDNA molecule bore its own unique molecular identifier. TCRdb re-analysed the 5' RACE reads in MiXCR, keeping a single row per CDR3 protein. The table shows 5,500 to 6,500 distinct CDR3 sequences, with 12% occurring only once. Germline V lookup: CDR1 SGHVS, CDR2 FQNEAQ. CDR3 length: 14 residues. V was trimmed by 8 bases and J by 3 bases, leaving 17 bases between them.

The chain links TRBV7-8 to TRBJ2-7; TRBD2 is a possible D gene (5 bases). The sample here was normal lung tissue next to the tumor, taken at surgery. This receptor was identified in a male donor with early-stage non-small cell lung cancer. CDR3 in DNA: TGTGCCAGCCCCGAGGACTCCCCGAACTACGAGCAGTACTTC. It translates to CASPEDSPNYEQYF. The full variable domain, with the rest looked up from reference TRBV7-8 and TRBJ2-7, is GAGVSQSPRYKVAKRGQDVALRCDPISGHVSLFWYQQALGQGPEFLTYFQNEAQLDKSGLPSDRFFAERPEGSVSTLKIQRTQQEDSAVYLCASPEDSPNYEQYFGPGTRLTVT.